These T cell receptor beta chains were read from a single sample in a study of CD8 T cells in ankylosing spondylitis. TCRdb independently ran MiXCR on the 5' RACE reads; one entry per CDR3 protein. This sample carries about 210,000 distinct CDR3 sequences, around 6.6% of them seen once, and the ten largest clones take more than 13%. The sample was blood, either unsorted or a sorted T cell fraction (not recorded which). These receptors all come from a male donor with ankylosing spondylitis. The CDR3 runs from the conserved cysteine through the conserved F or W. Each record gives: V gene, J gene, clone size, CDR3 protein. Expanded clones get a size class; other rows say once, few or many, or leave the size out.

TRBV6-2/TRBV6-3	TRBJ1-2	.	CASSYGSGVERDYGYTF
TRBV29-1	TRBJ1-2	many	CSAGTGANYGYTF
TRBV27	TRBJ2-7	many	CASSFNRGDEQYF
TRBV27	TRBJ2-4	many	CASSFLGGSKNIQYF
TRBV12-3/TRBV12-4	TRBJ2-1	many	CASSYGGMNEQFF
TRBV7-9	TRBJ2-6	many	CASSFIRGSGANVLTF
TRBV19	TRBJ1-1	.	CASTPRGQEAFF
TRBV7-9	TRBJ1-1	many	CASSGGQGVNTEAFF
TRBV27	TRBJ2-1	many	CASSSGLAGVGYNEQFF
TRBV9	TRBJ2-1	few	CASSVSTPFNEQFF
TRBV6-2/TRBV6-3	TRBJ2-7	many	CASSYSGLAGDSEQYF
TRBV9	TRBJ2-7	.	CASSVGDGLAVREQYF
TRBV9	TRBJ1-1	few	CASSIGGQKNTEAFF
TRBV29-1	TRBJ1-1	few	CSVEVPQTFF
TRBV20-1	TRBJ2-7	many	CSASIGLHYEQYF
TRBV19	TRBJ2-7	few	CASRNSYGYEQYF
TRBV20-1	TRBJ2-1	.	CSARESERGPYNEQFF
TRBV29-1	TRBJ2-7	many	CSVEDNDYEQYF
TRBV29-1	TRBJ2-7	many	CSVRPLGSYEQYF
TRBV4-1	TRBJ2-5	many	CASSPLDRVGETQYF
TRBV10-3	TRBJ2-7	many	CAISVRDSYEQYF